These T cell receptor beta chains were read from a single sample in a study of T cell responses to AZD1222 COVID-19 vaccine. Assay: immunoSEQ multiplex PCR; the TCRdb copy retains only in-frame clones and omits some. The table lists 100,000 to 150,000 clones, about nine tenths of them singletons, with 4.4% in the top ten. The sequencing used peripheral blood, collected on day 0 of AZD1222 vaccination. The origin of the receptors is an adult in good health. Each CDR3 is given with its conserved first and last residue. D genes are given only for firm matches. Some rows mark clone size as missing; the rest say once, few, many or name a class of expanded clone.

TRBV5-1	-	TRBJ2-5	-	TGCGCCAGCAGCTTGGTTCCAGGGACCCAGTACTTC	CASSLVPGTQYF
TRBV4-1	-	TRBJ1-2	TRBD1	TGCGCCAGCAGCCAAGATTGGACAGGATTAAACTATGGCTACACCTTC	CASSQDWTGLNYGYTF
TRBV5-4	-	TRBJ2-1	-	TGTGCCAGCGTATCGACGGCAAACTCCTACAATGAGCAGTTCTTC	CASVSTANSYNEQFF
TRBV13	-	TRBJ2-7	-	TGTGCCAGCAGCTCGGGACAACCCCTCGAGCAGTACTTC	CASSSGQPLEQYF
TRBV6-5	-	TRBJ2-2	-	TGTGCCAGCAGTTACACCGGACAGATTGCCGGGGAGCTGTTTTTT	CASSYTGQIAGELFF
TRBV10-3	-	TRBJ1-2	-	TGTGCCATCAGTGAGTCGAGTAGTCCGGACCCAGGCTACACCTTC	CAISESSSPDPGYTF
TRBV18	-	TRBJ1-3	TRBD1	TGTGCCAGCTCACCCAACAGGGGGCCTGGAAACACCATATATTTT	CASSPNRGPGNTIYF
TRBV4-2	-	TRBJ1-4	TRBD1	TGTGCCAGCAGCTATACTCCGACAGGGGGCGTAACTAATGAAAAACTGTTTTTT	CASSYTPTGGVTNEKLFF
TRBV7-8	-	TRBJ2-5	TRBD1	TGTGCCAGCAGCTCGACAGGGCGGCCAGAGACCCAGTACTTC	CASSSTGRPETQYF
TRBV12-5	-	TRBJ2-6	-	TGTGCTAGTGGTTTCTGGGGCGCTGGGGCCAACGTCCTGACTTTC	CASGFWGAGANVLTF
TRBV19	once	TRBJ1-1	TRBD1	TGTGCCAGTAGTTTCCGACAGGGGGGCACTGAAGCTTTCTTT	CASSFRQGGTEAFF
TRBV19	-	TRBJ1-2	TRBD1	TGTGCCACCCGTAGGGACAGGTCGGGTTACTATGGCTACACCTTC	CATRRDRSGYYGYTF
TRBV7-3	few	TRBJ2-1	TRBD2	TGTGCCAGCAGCCGGACTAGCGGAGATTACAATGAGCAGTTCTTC	CASSRTSGDYNEQFF
TRBV7-9	few	TRBJ2-7	TRBD2	TGTGCCAGCAGCCCTAGCGGGAGGGTGTACGAGCAGTACTTC	CASSPSGRVYEQYF
TRBV4-3	-	TRBJ2-6	-	TGCGCCAGCAGCCAAGGCCCGGAGGGGGCAGAAAGCTCTGGGGCCAACGTCCTGACTTTC	CASSQGPEGAESSGANVLTF
TRBV19	-	TRBJ2-1	TRBD2	TGTGCCAGTAGTGTAGCTAGCGGGAGCTCCAATGAGCAGTTCTTC	CASSVASGSSNEQFF
TRBV5-1	-	TRBJ2-3	-	TGCGCCAGCAGCCCCCAACGTTTAGACACAGATACGCAGTATTTT	CASSPQRLDTDTQYF
TRBV7-9	-	TRBJ2-7	TRBD2	TGTGCCAGCAGCTTCGGGACTAGCGAGCGCGAGCAGTACTTC	CASSFGTSEREQYF
TRBV9	-	TRBJ1-4	-	TGTGCCAGCAGCGTAGGGGGCTCAACTAATGAAAAACTGTTTTTT	CASSVGGSTNEKLFF
TRBV7-9	-	TRBJ1-6	-	TGTGCCAGCAGCCCGGGCCTCGCATCACCCCTCCACTTT	CASSPGLASPLHF
TRBV7-8	-	TRBJ1-4	TRBD1	TGTGCCAGCAGCTTAGGACAGGGAAATGAAAAACTGTTTTTT	CASSLGQGNEKLFF
TRBV2	once	TRBJ1-2	-	TGTGCCAGCAGTGAAGTAGTGGGATGGGGCTACACCTTC	CASSEVVGWGYTF
TRBV24-1	-	TRBJ2-1	-	TGTGCCACCAGTGATAATACCGGGACCTACAATGAGCAGTTCTTC	CATSDNTGTYNEQFF
TRBV7-9	-	TRBJ2-3	-	TGTGCCAGCAGCTCCCTCGAAGCTAGCACAGATACGCAGTATTTT	CASSSLEASTDTQYF
TRBV2	-	TRBJ1-1	-	TGTGCCAGCAGTGAAGCGCTCGGGGTCTACACTGAAGCTTTCTTT	CASSEALGVYTEAFF